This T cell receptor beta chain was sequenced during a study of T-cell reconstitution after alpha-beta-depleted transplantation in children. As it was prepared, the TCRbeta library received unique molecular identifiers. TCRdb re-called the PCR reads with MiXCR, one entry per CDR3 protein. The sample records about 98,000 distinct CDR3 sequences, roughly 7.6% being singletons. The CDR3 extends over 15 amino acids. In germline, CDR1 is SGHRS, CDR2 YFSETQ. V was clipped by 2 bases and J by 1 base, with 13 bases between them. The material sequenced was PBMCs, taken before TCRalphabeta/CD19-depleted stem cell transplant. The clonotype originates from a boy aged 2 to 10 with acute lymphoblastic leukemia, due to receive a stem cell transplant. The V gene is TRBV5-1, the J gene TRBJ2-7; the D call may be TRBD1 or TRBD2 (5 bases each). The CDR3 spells CASSFSGGQSYEQYF. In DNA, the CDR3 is TGCGCCAGCAGCTTCTCTGGGGGTCAATCCTACGAGCAGTACTTC.